The 28 T cell receptor beta chains below come from one sample, sequenced in a study of regulatory T cells in long-lasting Graves disease. Time point denoted: newly diagnosed GD, antithyroid drugs for less than 3 months. Preparation of the TCR library used RNA extracted from PBMCs. Combining iRepertoire HTBI primers with Arm-PCR of CDR3 regions, the authors built TCR beta libraries. Using its own MiXCR run on the multiplex PCR reads, TCRdb lists one record per CDR3 protein. The sample has about 350,000 distinct CDR3 sequences; about 17% are singletons. This same sample was also part of a study on T cells in Graves' hyperthyroidism and ophthalmopathy.

Sequencing used peripheral blood mononuclear cells (PBMCs), obtained at new diagnosis, from a patient treated with antithyroid drugs. These receptors were obtained from a woman aged 18-30 years with Graves disease.

This clonotype was recorded at least ten times. The V and J genes are TRBV30 and TRBJ1-3; D not certain. Looked up from germline, CDR1 is GTSNPN and CDR2 is SVGIG (reference sequence). The CDR3 totals 12 residues. V lost 4 bases and J 3 bases, leaving 7 bases between the germline ends. The CDR3 region is CAWKHLGNTIYF. Here the CDR3 DNA reads TGTGCCTGGAAACACCTTGGAAACACCATATATTTT.

This clonotype showed up many times. V usage is TRBV3-1 and J usage is TRBJ1-5, with D perhaps TRBD1 (6 bases). The CDR3 is 16 residues long. V was cut by 4 bases and J by 8 bases, with 21 bases left in between. Germline V gene data show CDR1 as LGHDT and CDR2 as YNNKEL (reference sequence). CDR3 amino acids: CASSPDGGGLTKPQHF. The CDR3 DNA sequence: TGTGCCAGCAGCCCGGATGGAGGGGGGTTAACGAAGCCCCAGCATTTT.

The chain links TRBV2 to TRBJ2-2, with unresolved D. V gave up 4 bases and J gave up 2 bases, with 8 bases separating them. The germline CDR1 and CDR2 sequences are SNHLY and FYNNEI. The CDR3 has 14 amino acids. The CDR3 spells CASSALGNTGELFF. CDR3 sequence (DNA): TGTGCCAGCAGTGCCCTAGGCAACACCGGGGAGCTGTTTTTT.

This sequence joins TRBV19 and TRBJ2-1; TRBD2 matches 8 bases. V trimming: 5 bases; J trimming: 5 bases; junction bases outside the gene matches: 8. The CDR3 length is 15 residues. Germline V gives CDR1 LNHDA, CDR2 SQIVND (reference sequence). The CDR3 sequence: CASSSPGLGHNEQFF. The CDR3 DNA sequence: TGTGCCAGTAGTTCTCCGGGACTAGGTCACAATGAGCAGTTCTTC.

For this clonotype: A read error may explain this, as a much larger clone is one base away. The chain has TRBV7-3 and TRBJ2-3; 9 bases agree with TRBD2. Germline V lookup: CDR1 SGHTA, CDR2 FQGTGA. CDR3 length: 15 residues. With V trimmed by 5 bases and J by 2 bases, 5 bases remained unmatched. The CDR3 loop is CASSTGLAITDTQYF. DNA of the CDR3: TGTGCCAGCAGCACAGGACTAGCGATCACAGATACGCAGTATTTT.

The chain is built from TRBV3-1 and TRBJ2-7; 8 bases fit TRBD1. There are 17 residues in the CDR3. The ends lost 3 bases at V and 4 bases at J; junction bases unmatched: 14. Looked up from germline, CDR1 is LGHDT and CDR2 is YNNKEL (reference sequence). The CDR3 sequence: CASSQFPTGQGAYEQYF. The CDR3 DNA reads TGTGCCAGCAGCCAGTTCCCAACGGGGCAGGGGGCGTACGAGCAGTACTTC.

This clonotype has just a few counts. The genes are TRBV27 and TRBJ1-2; 8 bases line up with TRBD1. Looked up from germline, CDR1 is MNHEY and CDR2 is SMNVEV (reference sequence). The CDR3 has 12 residues. V gave up 5 bases and J gave up 7 bases; unmatched junction bases: 3. CDR3 in DNA: TGTGCCAGCAGTGGACAGGGCGGTGGCTACACCTTC. This encodes CASSGQGGGYTF.

The chain has TRBV6-1 and TRBJ2-5; D uncertain. The V gene's germline CDR1 is MNHNS and CDR2 SASEGT. The CDR3 is 12 residues long. Trimming shortened V by 11 bases and J by 2 bases, and 12 bases separated the two germline ends. The CDR3 loop is CASAQTQETQYF. The CDR3 DNA sequence: TGTGCCTCCGCACAGACACAAGAGACCCAGTACTTC.

This clonotype was seen many times. In DNA, the CDR3 is TGTGCCAGCAGCCCCCTGAAGGGACAGCTCTACGAGCAGTACTTC. Its translation is CASSPLKGQLYEQYF. V and J are TRBV11-2 and TRBJ2-7, with 7 nucleotides matching TRBD1. In germline, CDR1 is SGHAT, CDR2 FQNNGV. V lost 5 bases to trimming and J lost 3 bases; unmatched junction nucleotides: 10. The CDR3 sequence is 15 residues long. The full variable domain, in which reference TRBV11-2 and TRBJ2-7 provide the parts outside the CDR3, is EAGVAQSPRYKIIEKRQSVAFWCNPISGHATLYWYQQILGQGPKLLIQFQNNGVVDDSQLPKDRFSAERLKGVDSTLKIQPAKLEDSAVYLCASSPLKGQLYEQYFGPGTRLTVT.

The sample holds many counts of this clonotype. V gene TRBV9 combines with J gene TRBJ1-5; D is undetermined. Germline CDR1 is SGDLS and CDR2 is YYNGEE. V dropped 0 bases and J dropped 1 base, with 11 bases sitting between them. This CDR3 is built from 16 residues. CDR3 DNA: TGTGCCAGCAGCGTAGATGGATCGGTAAGCAATCAGCCCCAGCATTTT. Its translation: CASSVDGSVSNQPQHF.

This clonotype has just a few counts. This chain uses TRBV30 with TRBJ1-5; TRBD1 is a possible D gene (5 bases). CDR3 length: 13 residues. CDR1 GTSNPN and CDR2 SVGIG come from the germline V gene (reference sequence). The V and J ends lost 2 bases and 7 bases respectively, with 12 bases between them. CDR3 loop: CAWSNSRAQPQHF. Here the CDR3 DNA reads TGTGCCTGGAGTAACTCCAGGGCGCAGCCCCAGCATTTT.

This clonotype was found a few times. A much larger clone differs from this one at a single base, so this may be a read error. The chain links TRBV28 to TRBJ2-7; D not resolved. CDR3 length: 17 amino acids. CDR1 MDHEN and CDR2 SYDVKM come from the germline V gene. DNA of the CDR3: TGTGCCAGCAGTTCGTACTTAGAGGATCGAGTTTCCTGCGAGCAGTACTTC. It encodes CASSSYLEDRVSCEQYF. Full variable domain (remainder filled in from reference TRBV28 and TRBJ2-7): DVKVTQSSRYLVKRTGEKVFLECVQDMDHENMFWYRQDPGLGLRLIYFSYDVKMKEKGDIPEGYSVSREKKERFSLILESASTNQTSMYLCASSSYLEDRVSCEQYFGPGTRLTVT.

This clonotype occurred many times. The J gene is TRBJ2-5, the V gene TRBV5-1; TRBD2 matches 8 bases. Germline values: CDR1 SGHRS, CDR2 YFSETQ. The CDR3 spans 15 residues. V lost 6 bases to trimming and J lost 4 bases; unmatched junction nucleotides: 11. This CDR3 reads CASTTSGRRSETQYF. CDR3 bases: TGCGCCAGCACAACTAGCGGCCGGAGGTCAGAGACCCAGTACTTC.

This clonotype was found many times. The rearrangement uses TRBV29-1 and TRBJ2-1; 8 bases are a match to TRBD2. CDR1 SQVTM and CDR2 ANQGSEA come from the germline V gene. The CDR3 is made up of 14 amino acids. With V trimmed by 6 bases and J by 3 bases, 7 bases remained unmatched. Written as DNA, the CDR3 is TGCAGCGTGAGGCACGGGGGGGACTACAATGAGCAGTTCTTC. It codes for CSVRHGGDYNEQFF.

The chain recombines TRBV18 with TRBJ2-7, with 7 bases matching TRBD1. Germline V lookup: CDR1 KGHSH, CDR2 LQKENI. V shed 3 bases, J shed 3 bases, and the junction held 5 bases outside the gene matches. The CDR3 sequence is 14 residues long. CDR3 DNA: TGTGCCAGCTCACCTAGGGACAGCATCTACGAGCAGTACTTC. Translation: CASSPRDSIYEQYF. Using reference TRBV18 and TRBJ2-7 for the parts outside the CDR3, the full variable domain is NAGVMQNPRHLVRRRGQEARLRCSPMKGHSHVYWYRQLPEEGLKFMVYLQKENIIDESGMPKERFSAEFPKEGPSILRIQQVVRGDSAAYFCASSPRDSIYEQYFGPGTRLTVT.

This clonotype was detected ten times or more. The genes are TRBV10-3 and TRBJ1-6; 9 nucleotides agree with TRBD1. The germline gives CDR1 ENHRY, CDR2 SYGVKD. The V gene end was trimmed by 5 bases and the J gene end by 7 bases; junction bases not matched to a gene: 9. The CDR3 is 16 residues long. CDR3 nucleotide sequence: TGTGCCATCAGTAAGGACAGGGGCAGGCCCAATTCACCCCTCCACTTT. Its translation is CAISKDRGRPNSPLHF.

This clonotype was recorded at least ten times. The rearrangement joins TRBV20-1 to TRBJ2-7, with TRBD2 as a possible D gene (6 bases). The CDR3 length is 13 residues. Germline V gene lookup returns CDR1 DFQATT and CDR2 SNEGSKA (reference sequence). Trimming left V 5 bases short and J 5 bases short, with 16 bases between. CDR3 in DNA: TGCAGTGCTGCCTGGGGGGAAGGCCACGAGCAGTACTTC. It is translated as CSAAWGEGHEQYF.

This clonotype was counted at least ten times. V and J are TRBV30 and TRBJ2-1; TRBD2 agrees at 10 bases. CDR3 length equals 15 residues. The germline gives CDR1 GTSNPN, CDR2 SVGIG (reference sequence). J gave up 5 bases and V 4 bases, and 8 bases lay outside the gene matches. The CDR3 protein is CAWTNLAGVHNEQFF. CDR3 nucleotides: TGTGCCTGGACGAATCTAGCGGGAGTCCACAATGAGCAGTTCTTC.

CDR3 DNA sequence: TGTGCCAGCAGTGAATCCTCGACGGGATTGGAAAAACTGTTTTTT. Protein product: CASSESSTGLEKLFF. This chain connects TRBV6-1 to TRBJ1-4; no firm D call. Trimming removed 2 bases at V and 8 bases at J, with 15 bases between. The CDR3 contains 15 residues. Per germline, CDR1 MNHNS and CDR2 SASEGT.

V gene TRBV10-2 combines with J gene TRBJ2-1, with D possibly being TRBD1 (6 bases). In germline, CDR1 is WSHSY, CDR2 SAAADI. The CDR3 length is 13 residues. V lost 6 bases and J lost 5, with 11 bases in between. CDR3 protein: CASRNDRNNEQFF. In DNA form, the CDR3 reads TGCGCCAGCAGAAACGACAGGAACAATGAGCAGTTCTTC.

With regard to this clonotype: A much larger clone lies a single base off, so this may be a read error. The V gene is TRBV12-3 or TRBV12-4, the J gene TRBJ2-3; D possibly uses TRBD1 or TRBD2 (5 bases each). This CDR3 contains 13 residues. In DNA, the CDR3 is TGTGCCAGCGGTCCCGGGGCCCCCCAGAAAGCTTCCTTT. It encodes CASGPGAPQKASF.

This clonotype was observed a few times. This sequence joins TRBV5-6 and TRBJ1-4; D gene ambiguous. The V end was cut by 0 bases, the J end by 0 bases, with 15 bases between. The CDR3 extends over 18 amino acids. Germline CDR1 and CDR2: SGHDT and YYEEEE. CDR3 sequence reads: CASSLGELRLTTNEKLFF. CDR3 nucleotide sequence: TGTGCCAGCAGCTTGGGTGAGCTCCGACTTACAACTAATGAAAAACTGTTTTTT.

This clonotype was picked up many times. The chain recombines TRBV5-6 with TRBJ2-1; D is perhaps TRBD2 (5 bases). The V gene's germline CDR1 is SGHDT and CDR2 YYEEEE. This CDR3 spans 11 amino acids. V was clipped by 10 bases and J by 8 bases, with 13 bases between them. CDR3: CASSSDYEQFF. CDR3 coding DNA: TGTGCCTCGAGTAGCGACTATGAGCAGTTCTTC.

The table lists this clonotype with many counts. The rearrangement uses TRBV4-2 and TRBJ2-3; D might be TRBD2 (6 bases). The germline V and J ends were trimmed by 0 bases and 7 bases, with 23 bases remaining between them. The CDR3 totals 18 residues. The germline gives CDR1 LGHNA, CDR2 YNFKEQ. Here the CDR3 reads CASSQDRSGAGMTYTQYF. Here the CDR3 DNA reads TGTGCCAGCAGCCAAGATAGATCGGGCGCGGGGATGACGTATACGCAGTATTTT.

This clonotype was recorded at least ten times. The rearrangement links TRBV13 to TRBJ2-7; a weak D match, TRBD1 (6 bases). Between the trimmed V and J ends, which lost 4 bases and 0 bases, there was a span of 10 bases. Germline CDR1 and CDR2: PRHDT and FYEKMQ (reference sequence). This CDR3 is built from 14 residues. Written as DNA, the CDR3 is TGTGCCAGCAGCTACGGACAGCTCTCCTACGAGCAGTACTTC. This codes for CASSYGQLSYEQYF.

This clonotype came up many times. This rearrangement joins TRBV3-1 to TRBJ2-7; possible D gene TRBD1, 6 bases. The CDR3 is 16 residues long. CDR1 is LGHDT, CDR2 YNNKEL, per germline (reference sequence). The V and J ends lost 3 bases and 6 bases respectively, with 21 bases between them. In nucleotides, the CDR3 is TGTGCCAGCAGCCAGGGAATACAGGGCGCCCTTGGCGAGCAGTACTTC. This codes for CASSQGIQGALGEQYF.

This clonotype was seen at least ten times. V usage is TRBV2 and J usage is TRBJ2-3, with D tentatively TRBD2 (6 bases). Trimming removed 6 bases at V and 1 base at J, with 14 bases between. The germline V gene has CDR1 SNHLY and CDR2 FYNNEI. The CDR3 loop spans 15 amino acids. CDR3 sequence: CASRKEGLRTDTQYF. In DNA form, the CDR3 reads TGTGCCAGCAGGAAGGAGGGACTCCGCACAGATACGCAGTATTTT.

Comment on this clonotype: No conserved phenylalanine or tryptophan is present at the end of the CDR3, so a read error is the likely explanation. The rearrangement links TRBV11-2 to TRBJ2-3, with 9 nucleotides matching TRBD1. The germline CDR1 and CDR2 sequences are SGHAT and FQNNGV. J was trimmed by 2 bases and V by 6 bases; bases with no gene match: 6. This CDR3 comprises 15 residues. The CDR3 sequence is CASRLDRGDTDTQYV. The CDR3 region has the DNA TGTGCCAGCAGATTGGACAGGGGCGACACAGATACGCAGTATGTT.